The T cell receptor (beta chain) under discussion was sequenced for a study of blood T cells in healthy people across ages. Across the study: With template switching, about one barcoded beta molecule was captured per two T cells.

The J segment lost 3 bases and the V segment lost 4 bases, leaving 6 bases of the junction unmatched. The CDR3 has 14 amino acids. Germline values: CDR1 SGHDN, CDR2 FVKESK. A second PCR of about 7 to 12 cycles used a sample-barcoded 5' primer and a J-beta primer mix. With 12 random nucleotides, a template-switch adaptor tagged each individual cDNA molecule. TCRdb passed the 5' RACE reads through MiXCR, listing each CDR3 protein once. This sample has about 1.8 million distinct CDR3 sequences, with 49% found just once. Overall study results and limits: Researchers deemed the diversity estimates from one million T cells underestimates.

With respect to this clonotype: Its antigen is undetermined.

Healthy Caucasian individuals from Russia aged about 6 to 90 served as donors. Specimen: blood. V gene TRBV14 combines with J gene TRBJ2-7, with 7 bases matching TRBD2. The origin of this receptor is a woman aged 35 to 49 in good health. CDR3 nucleotide sequence: TGTGCCAGCAGCCCGCGGGGGTTCCTCTACGAGCAGTACTTC. It yields the protein CASSPRGFLYEQYF.